These T cell receptor beta chains were read from a single sample in a study of shared clonotypes between healthy human individuals. The method was immunoSEQ multiplex PCR; TCRdb's version includes in-frame clones alone and lacks a portion of them. The sample yields about 1 million clones, roughly 75% seen once. The source material was memory CD4+ T cells sorted from blood. The origin of the receptors is a man in his late teens or twenties in good health. Each CDR3 is given with its conserved first and last residue. Each record gives: V gene, clone size, D gene, J gene, CDR3 DNA, CDR3 protein. A D gene is named only where the DNA matches it firmly. Clone size, where shown, is once, few, many, or a class for clones that have expanded.

TRBV11-3	few	-	TRBJ2-3	TGTGCCAGCAGCTTAGGAACCGGAGGGGGCTCAAGAGATACGCAGTATTTT	CASSLGTGGGSRDTQYF
TRBV29-1	-	-	TRBJ2-2	TGCAGCGTTGGCCGGGGGTCGGGACAGAACACCGGGGAGCTGTTTTTT	CSVGRGSGQNTGELFF
TRBV28	once	TRBD1	TRBJ1-2	TGTGCCAGCAGTATCACAGGGGTTCTCAACTATGGCTACACCTTC	CASSITGVLNYGYTF
TRBV9	-	-	TRBJ1-1	TGTGCCAGCAGCGTAGGTCCGTTGTTGAACACTGAAGCTTTCTTT	CASSVGPLLNTEAFF
TRBV7-2	-	TRBD2	TRBJ2-3	TGTGCCAGCAGCACCCCTACTAGCGGGAGGGCTATGGGGGCAGATACGCAGTATTTT	CASSTPTSGRAMGADTQYF
TRBV2	-	TRBD1	TRBJ2-5	TGTGCCAGCAGTGATGGGACAGTGAAAGAGACCCAGTACTTC	CASSDGTVKETQYF
TRBV19	few	-	TRBJ2-2	TGTGCCAGTAGTAAGGGGGCGAACACCGGGGAGCTGTTTTTT	CASSKGANTGELFF
TRBV10-3	-	-	TRBJ2-3	TGTGCCATCCGGAGTACTGGACAAAGCACAGATACGCAGTATTTT	CAIRSTGQSTDTQYF
TRBV5-1	once	-	TRBJ2-7	TGCGCCAGCAGGATTTCACAGCGCTTAGAGCAGTACTTC	CASRISQRLEQYF
TRBV5-1	-	-	TRBJ2-7	TGCGCCAGCAGCTTGACTAGAGCTCCTAACGAGCAGTACTTC	CASSLTRAPNEQYF
TRBV30	-	TRBD1	TRBJ2-3	TGTGCCTGGGGGGACAGAGATACGCAGTATTTT	CAWGDRDTQYF
TRBV25-1	-	-	TRBJ1-5	TGTGCCAGCAGTGAAGGGGGACGACAGATTAATCAGCCCCAGCATTTT	CASSEGGRQINQPQHF
TRBV6-5	-	-	TRBJ1-3	TGTGCCAGCAGGCTGGGACAAAGTGGAAACACCATATATTTT	CASRLGQSGNTIYF
TRBV2	once	TRBD1	TRBJ1-2	TGTGCCAGCAGTGCGGGGCAGGGGGTCAGCTACACCTTC	CASSAGQGVSYTF
TRBV29-1	-	-	TRBJ2-3	TGCAGCACCCGTTCGGATACGCAGTATTTT	CSTRSDTQYF
TRBV5-4	-	TRBD2	TRBJ2-5	TGTGCCAGCAGGAGAGGCAGCGGGAGGGCCGATGAGACCCAGTACTTC	CASRRGSGRADETQYF
TRBV19	-	TRBD1	TRBJ2-6	TGTGCCAGTAGTATCCAGGGGGCTGGGGCCAACGTCCTGACTTTC	CASSIQGAGANVLTF
TRBV7-2	-	-	TRBJ1-2	TGTGCCAGCAGCTTAGTACAGGCTAACTATGGCTACACCTTC	CASSLVQANYGYTF